Listed here are 8 T cell receptor beta chains from one sample, sequenced in a study of blood T cell repertoires in COVID-19. The data were produced by immunoSEQ multiplex PCR, yet TCRdb's version contains in-frame clones alone and is incomplete. Of about 100,000 clones in the sample, 85% to 95% were seen once. The material sequenced was peripheral blood. The receptors come from a man aged 45 to 65 with active COVID-19.

The chain is built from TRBV10-3 and TRBJ1-2; 9 bases align to TRBD1. Germline trimming cut 4 bases from V and 8 bases from J; bases unmatched to any gene: 2. The CDR3 runs to 12 residues. Looked up from germline, CDR1 is ENHRY and CDR2 is SYGVKD. CDR3 in amino acids: CAISGDREGYTF. The CDR3 DNA reads TGTGCCATCAGTGGGGACAGGGAGGGCTACACCTTC.

The V and J genes are TRBV5-6 and TRBJ2-1, with 14 positions matching TRBD2. J was trimmed by 10 bases and V by 4 bases; bases with no gene match: 4. Germline V gene sequence: CDR1 SGHDT, CDR2 YYEEEE. CDR3 length: 14 residues. This chain's CDR3 is CASSTGLAGEEQFF. As DNA, the CDR3 is TGTGCCAGCAGCACGGGACTAGCGGGAGAAGAGCAGTTCTTC. The entire variable domain, with the rest obtained from reference TRBV5-6 and TRBJ2-1, is as follows: DAGVTQSPTHLIKTRGQQVTLRCSPKSGHDTVSWYQQALGQGPQFIFQYYEEEERQRGNFPDRFSGHQFPNYSSELNVNALLLGDSALYLCASSTGLAGEEQFFGPGTRLTVL.

This chain uses TRBV12-3 or TRBV12-4 with TRBJ1-5; a weak D match, TRBD1 (5 bases). The germline V and J ends were trimmed by 6 bases and 7 bases, with 13 bases remaining between them. The CDR3 totals 13 residues. The CDR3 protein is CASRLGGVQPQHF. The CDR3 region has the DNA TGTGCCAGCAGGCTGGGGGGAGTCCAGCCCCAGCATTTT.

The chain has TRBV5-6 and TRBJ2-5, with D unclear. This CDR3 is 13 amino acids long. V was shortened by 0 bases and J by 5 bases, with 8 bases between the two germline ends. Per the germline V gene, CDR1 is SGHDT and CDR2 is YYEEEE. CDR3 coding DNA: TGTGCCAGCAGCTTGGCTGCTAGGGAGACCCAGTACTTC. This encodes CASSLAARETQYF.

This clone was observed a handful of times. This chain connects TRBV3-1 (or the pseudogene TRBV3-2) to TRBJ1-5; the D gene is possibly TRBD1 (5 bases). V dropped 1 base and J dropped 7 bases, with 11 bases sitting between them. The CDR3 is made up of 14 amino acids. Per the germline V gene, CDR1 is LGHDT and CDR2 is YNNKEL (reference sequence). The CDR3 loop is CASSQAQGEQPQHF. The CDR3 DNA reads as TGTGCCAGCAGCCAAGCGCAGGGCGAGCAGCCCCAGCATTTT.

This chain joins TRBV7-9 and TRBJ2-3, with TRBD2 as a possible D gene (5 bases). Trimming took off 1 base at V and 4 bases at J, with 9 bases between the two ends. This CDR3 is built from 14 residues. Germline V gives CDR1 SEHNR, CDR2 FQNEAQ (reference sequence). CDR3 nucleotides: TGTGCCAGCAGCTTAGATGCAGCGGCAGATACGCAGTATTTT. This sequence encodes CASSLDAAADTQYF.

The V gene is TRBV6-5, the J gene TRBJ2-2, with TRBD1 matching 8 bases. The trim removed 7 bases at V and 4 bases at J, leaving 8 bases unmatched. The CDR3 is 15 residues long. From germline, CDR1 is MNHEY and CDR2 SVGAGI. CDR3 amino acids: CASKGGQVSTGELFF. The CDR3 region has the DNA TGTGCCAGCAAAGGGGGACAGGTTAGCACCGGGGAGCTGTTTTTT.

The V and J genes are TRBV7-2 and TRBJ2-1; D uncertain. The V end was cut by 0 bases, the J end by 5 bases, with 5 bases between. The germline gives CDR1 SGHTA, CDR2 FQGNSA. CDR3 length: 13 amino acids. The CDR3 DNA is TGTGCCAGCAGCTTAGCGAGGAACAATGAGCAGTTCTTC. Protein product: CASSLARNNEQFF.